This TCR beta chain was observed in a study of blood T cells in healthy people across ages. This clonotype appeared a few times. Compared with germline, one end of the junction differs, possibly owing to a read error. CDR1 SEHNR and CDR2 FQNEAQ come from the germline V gene (reference sequence). The CDR3 runs 14 residues. A J-beta primer mix and a sample-barcoded 5' primer were used in a second PCR of about 7 to 12 cycles. MiXCR was run by TCRdb on the 5' RACE reads, yielding one entry per CDR3 protein. The data hold about 720,000 distinct CDR3 sequences, with more than 20% observed a single time. These same records also appear under a second study, on T cells of mothers and their children.

Sequencing was done on a sample of blood. The receptor was isolated from a boy younger than 18 in good health. J is TRBJ2-2 and V is TRBV7-9, with 7 bases that match TRBD2. The CDR3 region has the DNA TGTACCAGCAGCGGGGACGGGAACACCGGGGAGCTGTTTTTT. Its translation is CTSSGDGNTGELFF.